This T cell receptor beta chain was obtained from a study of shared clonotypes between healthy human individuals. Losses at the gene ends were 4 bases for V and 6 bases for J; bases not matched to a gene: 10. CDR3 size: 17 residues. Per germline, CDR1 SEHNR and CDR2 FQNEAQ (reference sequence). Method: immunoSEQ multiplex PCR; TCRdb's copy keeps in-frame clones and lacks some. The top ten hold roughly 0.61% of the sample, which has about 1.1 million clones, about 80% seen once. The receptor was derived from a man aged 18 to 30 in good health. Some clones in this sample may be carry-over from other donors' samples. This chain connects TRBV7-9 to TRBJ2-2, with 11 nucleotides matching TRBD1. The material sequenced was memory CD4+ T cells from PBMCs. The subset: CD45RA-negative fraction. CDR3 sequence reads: CASSSRPGTGGSGELFF. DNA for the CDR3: TGTGCCAGCAGCTCCCGCCCCGGGACAGGGGGTTCCGGGGAGCTGTTTTTT.